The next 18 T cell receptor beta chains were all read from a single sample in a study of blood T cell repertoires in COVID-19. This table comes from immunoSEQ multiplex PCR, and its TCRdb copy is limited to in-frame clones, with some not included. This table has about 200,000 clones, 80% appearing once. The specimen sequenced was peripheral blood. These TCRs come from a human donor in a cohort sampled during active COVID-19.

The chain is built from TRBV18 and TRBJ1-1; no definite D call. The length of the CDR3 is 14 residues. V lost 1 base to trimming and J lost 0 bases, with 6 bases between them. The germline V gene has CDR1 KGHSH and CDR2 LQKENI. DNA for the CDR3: TGTGCCAGCTCACCACGGCAGTTGAACACTGAAGCTTTCTTT. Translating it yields CASSPRQLNTEAFF.

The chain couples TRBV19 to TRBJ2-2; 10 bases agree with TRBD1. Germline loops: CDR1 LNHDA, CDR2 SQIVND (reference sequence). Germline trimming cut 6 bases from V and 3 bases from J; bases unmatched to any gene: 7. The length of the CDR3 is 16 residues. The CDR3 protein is CASRYHGTGDTGELFF. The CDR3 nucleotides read TGTGCCAGTAGATACCACGGGACAGGGGACACCGGGGAGCTGTTTTTT.

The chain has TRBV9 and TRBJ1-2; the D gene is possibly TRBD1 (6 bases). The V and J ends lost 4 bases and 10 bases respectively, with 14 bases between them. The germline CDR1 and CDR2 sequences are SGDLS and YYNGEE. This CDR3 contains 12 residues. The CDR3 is CASSPLTGAYTF. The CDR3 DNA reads TGTGCCAGCAGCCCATTGACAGGAGCCTACACCTTC.

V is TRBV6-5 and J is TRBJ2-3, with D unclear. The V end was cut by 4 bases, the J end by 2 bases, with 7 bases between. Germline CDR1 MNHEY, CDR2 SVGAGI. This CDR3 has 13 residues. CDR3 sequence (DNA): TGTGCCAGCAGTTCCCTCCCCACAGATACGCAGTATTTT. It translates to CASSSLPTDTQYF.

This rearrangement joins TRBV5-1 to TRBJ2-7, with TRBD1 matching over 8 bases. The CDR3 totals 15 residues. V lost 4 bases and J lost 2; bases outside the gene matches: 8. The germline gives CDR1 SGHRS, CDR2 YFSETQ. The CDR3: CASSPAAQGAYEQYF. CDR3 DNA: TGCGCCAGCAGCCCTGCGGCACAGGGGGCCTACGAGCAGTACTTC.

The CDR3 DNA is TGTGCCAGCAGTTCGGTCTTCTACAATGAGCAGTTCTTC. Protein sequence: CASSSVFYNEQFF. The chain uses TRBV28 and TRBJ2-1; no clear D gene. Germline CDR1 MDHEN, CDR2 SYDVKM. V lost 4 bases and J lost 3, with 7 bases in between. The CDR3 has 13 amino acids.

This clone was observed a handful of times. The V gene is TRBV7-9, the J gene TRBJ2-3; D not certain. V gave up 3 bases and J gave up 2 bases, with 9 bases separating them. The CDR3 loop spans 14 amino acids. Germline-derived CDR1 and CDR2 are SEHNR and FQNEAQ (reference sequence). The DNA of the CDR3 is TGTGCCAGCAGCTTCGGTCCTTCCACAGATACGCAGTATTTT. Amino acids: CASSFGPSTDTQYF.

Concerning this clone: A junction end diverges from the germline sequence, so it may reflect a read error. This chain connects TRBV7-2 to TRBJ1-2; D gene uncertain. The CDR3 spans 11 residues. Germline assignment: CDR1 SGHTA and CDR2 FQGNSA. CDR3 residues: CASSLGLGYTF. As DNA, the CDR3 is TGTGCCAGCAGTTTAGGACTTGGCTACACCTTC. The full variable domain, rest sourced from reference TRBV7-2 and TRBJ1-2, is GAGVSQSPSNKVTEKGKDVELRCDPISGHTALYWYRQSLGQGLEFLIYFQGNSAPDKSGLPSDRFSAERTGGSVSTLTIQRTQQEDSAVYLCASSLGLGYTFGSGTRLTVV.

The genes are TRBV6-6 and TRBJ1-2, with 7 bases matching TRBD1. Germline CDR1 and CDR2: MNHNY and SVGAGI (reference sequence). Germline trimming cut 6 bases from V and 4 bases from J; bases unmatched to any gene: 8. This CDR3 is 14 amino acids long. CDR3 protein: CASRPTGTGYGYTF. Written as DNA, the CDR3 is TGTGCCAGCAGGCCGACAGGGACGGGCTATGGCTACACCTTC.

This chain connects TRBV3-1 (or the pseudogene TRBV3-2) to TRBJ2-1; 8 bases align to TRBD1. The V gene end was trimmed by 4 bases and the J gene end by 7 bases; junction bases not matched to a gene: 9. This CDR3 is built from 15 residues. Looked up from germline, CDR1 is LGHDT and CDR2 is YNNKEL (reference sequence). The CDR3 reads CASSPGGAMINEQFF. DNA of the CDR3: TGTGCCAGCAGCCCAGGGGGCGCAATGATAAATGAGCAGTTCTTC.

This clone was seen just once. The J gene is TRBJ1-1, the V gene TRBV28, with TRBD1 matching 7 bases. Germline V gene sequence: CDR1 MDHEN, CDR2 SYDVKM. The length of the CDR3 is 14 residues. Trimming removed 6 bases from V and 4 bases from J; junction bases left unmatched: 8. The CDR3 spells CASSPRTGFTEAFF. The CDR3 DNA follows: TGTGCCAGCAGCCCTAGGACAGGATTCACTGAAGCTTTCTTT.

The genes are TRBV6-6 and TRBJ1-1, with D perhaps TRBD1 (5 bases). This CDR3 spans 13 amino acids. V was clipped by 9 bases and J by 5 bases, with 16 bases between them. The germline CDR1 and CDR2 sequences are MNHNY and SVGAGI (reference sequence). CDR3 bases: TGTGCCAGTACCCTCGGGGGACGTACTGAAGCTTTCTTT. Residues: CASTLGGRTEAFF.

Here the CDR3 reads CASTLMATVRVQPQHF. The CDR3 DNA reads TGTGCCAGCACCCTCATGGCGACGGTCAGGGTTCAGCCCCAGCATTTT. The rearrangement links TRBV28 to TRBJ1-5, with D possibly matching TRBD1 (5 bases). Germline CDR1 MDHEN, CDR2 SYDVKM. The CDR3 covers 16 residues. The V end was cut by 7 bases, the J end by 6 bases, with 22 bases between.

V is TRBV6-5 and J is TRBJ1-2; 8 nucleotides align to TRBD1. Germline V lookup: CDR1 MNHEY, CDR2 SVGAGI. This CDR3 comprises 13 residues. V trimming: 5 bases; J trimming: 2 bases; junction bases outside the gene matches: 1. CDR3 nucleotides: TGTGCCAGCAGTACAGGGGGAAACTATGGCTACACCTTC. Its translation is CASSTGGNYGYTF.

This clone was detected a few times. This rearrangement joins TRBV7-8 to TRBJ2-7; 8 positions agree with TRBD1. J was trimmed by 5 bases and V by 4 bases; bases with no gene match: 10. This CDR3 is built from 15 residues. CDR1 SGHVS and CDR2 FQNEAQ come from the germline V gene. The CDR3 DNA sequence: TGTGCCAGCAGCTCCGGATGGACAGGGAGCGACGAGCAGTACTTC. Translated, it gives CASSSGWTGSDEQYF.

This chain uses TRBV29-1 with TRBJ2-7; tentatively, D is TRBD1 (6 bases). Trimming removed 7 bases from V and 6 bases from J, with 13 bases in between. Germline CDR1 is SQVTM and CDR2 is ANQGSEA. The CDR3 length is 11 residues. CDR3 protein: CSAWTVSEQYF. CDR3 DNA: TGCAGCGCCTGGACAGTCTCCGAGCAGTACTTC.

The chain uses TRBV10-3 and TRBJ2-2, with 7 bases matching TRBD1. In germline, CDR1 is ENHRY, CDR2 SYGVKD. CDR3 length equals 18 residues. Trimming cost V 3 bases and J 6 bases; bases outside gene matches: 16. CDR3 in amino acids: CAISDIARGLNIPGELFF. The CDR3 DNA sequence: TGTGCCATCAGTGACATAGCGAGGGGGCTTAATATTCCCGGGGAGCTGTTTTTT.

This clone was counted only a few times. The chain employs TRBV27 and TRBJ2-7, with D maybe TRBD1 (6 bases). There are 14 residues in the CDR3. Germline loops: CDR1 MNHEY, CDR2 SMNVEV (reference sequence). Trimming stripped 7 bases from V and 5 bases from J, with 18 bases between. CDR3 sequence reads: CASTRVGQLDEQYF. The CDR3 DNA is TGTGCCAGCACCAGAGTCGGACAGTTGGACGAGCAGTACTTC.